Listed here are 8 T cell receptor beta chains from one sample, sequenced in a study of early T cells in non-severe SARS-CoV-2 infection. TCRdb re-called the 5' RACE reads with MiXCR, one entry per CDR3 protein. The sample includes 30,000 to 40,000 distinct CDR3 sequences, approximately 6.9% of them seen just once. The source material was whole blood, sampled at baseline. All receptors come from an adult who was a healthcare worker with PCR-confirmed SARS-CoV-2 infection or an uninfected control (not recorded which).

This clonotype was observed a handful of times. The chain carries TRBV10-3 and TRBJ2-5, with TRBD2 matching 12 bases. The CDR3 totals 14 residues. The J segment lost 5 bases and the V segment lost 6 bases, leaving 4 bases of the junction unmatched. Germline V gives CDR1 ENHRY, CDR2 SYGVKD. In DNA, the CDR3 is TGTGCCATCAGCAGGACTAGCGGGGTGGAGACCCAGTACTTC. It is translated as CAISRTSGVETQYF.

This clonotype showed up many times. The CDR3 here is CASGLVQGYYNEQFF. In DNA form, the CDR3 reads TGTGCTAGTGGTTTGGTACAGGGATATTACAATGAGCAGTTCTTC. V and J are TRBV12-5 and TRBJ2-1; the D gene is possibly TRBD1 (6 bases). Trimming removed 0 bases at V and 4 bases at J, with 10 bases between. The germline V gene encodes CDR1 LGHNT and CDR2 FRNRAP. This CDR3 comprises 15 residues.

This clonotype appeared many times. This chain connects TRBV19 to TRBJ2-7; 9 bases match TRBD1. In germline, CDR1 is LNHDA, CDR2 SQIVND (reference sequence). Unmatched junction bases numbered 3, after V lost 3 bases and J lost 6 bases. The CDR3 runs to 13 residues. DNA for the CDR3: TGTGCCAGTAGTATCGGACAGGGGCGCGAGCAGTACTTC. Translation gives CASSIGQGREQYF.

Many counts were recorded for this clonotype. J is TRBJ2-4 and V is TRBV28, with 9 bases fitting TRBD2. The V gene's germline CDR1 is MDHEN and CDR2 SYDVKM. This CDR3 contains 15 residues. V shed 6 bases and J 3 bases; nucleotides not matched to a gene: 6. The CDR3 bases are TGTGCCAGCAGACGCCTAGCGGGAAGCAAAAACATTCAGTACTTC. Protein sequence: CASRRLAGSKNIQYF.

The gene calls are TRBV27 and TRBJ2-7; perhaps TRBD2 as D (6 bases). CDR1 is MNHEY, CDR2 SMNVEV, per germline (reference sequence). The V and J ends lost 6 bases and 4 bases respectively, with 19 bases between them. The CDR3 is 15 amino acids. The CDR3 DNA reads as TGTGCCAGCAGCTACCTGCCCGGCGGGGAATACGAGCAGTACGTC. This sequence encodes CASSYLPGGEYEQYV.

At least ten counts were recorded for this clonotype. The chain joins TRBV12-5 to TRBJ2-1; no clear D gene. The CDR3 contains 14 residues. Trimming removed 7 bases at V and 5 bases at J, with 15 bases between. From germline, CDR1 is LGHNT and CDR2 FRNRAP. The CDR3, as DNA: TGTGCTAGTGCCTTGAGCGATTACCACAATGAGCAGTTCTTC. As protein: CASALSDYHNEQFF.

There are many counts of this clonotype. CDR3 DNA sequence: TGCGCCAGCAGCGCCGGGACACAGGGGACCGGGGAGCTGTTTTTT. Residues: CASSAGTQGTGELFF. The gene calls are TRBV5-1 and TRBJ2-2; 7 bases align to TRBD1. The CDR3 covers 15 residues. The ends lost 4 bases at V and 5 bases at J; junction bases unmatched: 8. The germline CDR1 and CDR2 sequences are SGHRS and YFSETQ.

V usage is TRBV5-4 and J usage is TRBJ1-1; weak D call: TRBD1 (6 bases). The CDR3 extends over 13 amino acids. Germline V gene data show CDR1 as SGHNT and CDR2 as YYREEE (reference sequence). Trimming cost V 3 bases and J 10 bases, with 16 bases left between them. The CDR3 nucleotides are TGTGCCAGCAGCTCGACGGACAGTCAAGTAGCTTTCTTT. It is translated as CASSSTDSQVAFF.